This T cell receptor (beta chain) emerged from a study of blood T cell repertoires in COVID-19. Looking at the study overall: Samples representing acute and convalescent COVID-19 were sourced from the United States, Italy and Spain. PBMCs, B-cell-depleted T cells, or T cells were the source of the cDNA or gDNA that made up the material.

Original methodology: The authors estimated nucleated cell counts from reference gene primer amplification. Generated by immunoSEQ multiplex PCR, the TCRdb table keeps only in-frame clones and is missing some. The DNA was the basis for D and trimming; V, J and clone size are from that table. The sample shows 650,000 to 800,000 clones, about 87% of them seen only once. The germline V gene encodes CDR1 SGHTA and CDR2 FQGNSA. The V gene end was trimmed by 4 bases and the J gene end by 2 bases; junction bases not matched to a gene: 6. CDR3 length: 15 residues. This chain joins TRBV7-2 and TRBJ2-3; TRBD2 matches 7 bases. The sequenced sample consisted of peripheral blood. This sequence originates from a woman between 18 and 30 years old with acute or convalescent COVID-19. CDR3 sequence reads: CASSSASGSTDTQYF. The CDR3 nucleotides are TGTGCCAGCAGCTCGGCTAGCGGTTCCACAGATACGCAGTATTTT.